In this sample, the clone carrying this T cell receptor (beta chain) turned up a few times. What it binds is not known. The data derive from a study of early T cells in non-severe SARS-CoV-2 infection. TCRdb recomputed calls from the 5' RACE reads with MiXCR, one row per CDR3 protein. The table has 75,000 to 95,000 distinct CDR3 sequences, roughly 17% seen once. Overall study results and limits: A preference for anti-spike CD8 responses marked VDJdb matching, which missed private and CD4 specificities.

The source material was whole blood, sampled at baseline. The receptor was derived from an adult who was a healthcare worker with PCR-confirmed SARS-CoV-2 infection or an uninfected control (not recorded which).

The CDR3, as DNA: TGTGCCAGCAGTCCCGATCCGGGCCTGAGCTACGAGCAGTACTTC. Protein sequence: CASSPDPGLSYEQYF. The chain couples TRBV27 to TRBJ2-7; D is unclear. Germline CDR1 is MNHEY and CDR2 is SMNVEV (reference sequence). The CDR3 sequence is 15 residues long. V lost 5 bases to trimming and J lost 3 bases, with 17 bases between them.